This T cell receptor (beta chain) came from a study of blood T cell repertoires in COVID-19. Study summary: Sources were T cells, B-cell-depleted T cells, or PBMCs; the material itself was cDNA or gDNA.

In the authors' methods: Reference gene primer amplification yielded estimated nucleated cell counts. TCRdb's table, derived via immunoSEQ multiplex PCR, lists solely in-frame clones and lacks some. V and J calls and clone size are as listed in that table; D and trimming were resolved from the DNA. The table lists approximately 200,000 clones, about 81% of them singletons. This CDR3 has 15 residues. Germline CDR1 and CDR2: LNHNV and YYDKDF (reference sequence). V was pared by 0 bases and J by 7 bases, with 5 bases of the junction left unmatched. A Seattle source enrolled patients during active infection and followed them longitudinally.

Specimen: peripheral blood. The rearrangement uses TRBV15 and TRBJ2-1; TRBD1 matches at 8 bases. The TCR originated in a woman older than 75 with COVID-19, enrolled during active disease. The CDR3 bases are TGTGCCACCAGCAGAGAAGGACAGGGTAAAAATGAGCAGTTCTTC. It translates to CATSREGQGKNEQFF.